The rows below give T cell receptor beta chains drawn from one sample of a study of T-cell memory formation after mild COVID-19. In TCRdb, the 5' RACE reads were re-called with MiXCR into one record per CDR3 protein. The data hold hundreds of thousands of distinct CDR3 sequences, with about 17% observed a single time. Sequencing was carried out using PBMCs or a T cell subset sorted from them (not recorded which). The receptors come from a man younger than 35 who had mild COVID-19 (a few samples of this study predate the infection). Cell type and time point are not known. The CDR3 runs from the conserved cysteine through the conserved F or W. A D gene is named only where the DNA matches it firmly. Not all rows give a size; the values are once, few, many and, for expanded clones, a class.

v_gene: TRBV28; abundance: NA; d_gene: NA; j_gene: TRBJ1-4; CDR3aa: CASSPYRGPREKLFF; CDR3nt: TGTGCCAGCAGTCCTTACAGAGGCCCGCGTGAAAAACTGTTTTTT
v_gene: TRBV12-3/TRBV12-4; abundance: few; d_gene: NA; j_gene: TRBJ1-2; CDR3aa: CASSSLGRGSEGYTF; CDR3nt: TGTGCCAGCAGTTCCCTTGGTAGGGGCAGTGAAGGCTACACCTTC
v_gene: TRBV4-1; abundance: NA; d_gene: NA; j_gene: TRBJ1-1; CDR3aa: CASSQHMTSSEAFF; CDR3nt: TGCGCCAGCAGCCAGCACATGACCTCCTCTGAAGCTTTCTTT
v_gene: TRBV5-1; abundance: few; d_gene: NA; j_gene: TRBJ2-4; CDR3aa: CASSLDPQGAGQNIQYF; CDR3nt: TGCGCCAGCAGCTTGGACCCTCAAGGTGCAGGGCAAAACATTCAGTACTTC
v_gene: TRBV28; abundance: NA; d_gene: NA; j_gene: TRBJ1-5; CDR3aa: CAAGGGGNQPQHF; CDR3nt: TGTGCTGCAGGAGGGGGAGGTAATCAGCCCCAGCATTTT
v_gene: TRBV29-1; abundance: NA; d_gene: NA; j_gene: TRBJ1-6; CDR3aa: CSVRQGNSPLHF; CDR3nt: TGCAGCGTTCGGCAGGGAAATTCACCCCTCCACTTT
v_gene: TRBV12-3/TRBV12-4; abundance: many; d_gene: TRBD1; j_gene: TRBJ1-1; CDR3aa: CASRSQGAPTEAFF; CDR3nt: TGTGCCAGCAGGTCACAGGGGGCGCCCACTGAAGCTTTCTTT
v_gene: TRBV6-2/TRBV6-3; abundance: few; d_gene: NA; j_gene: TRBJ2-3; CDR3aa: CASSPLSSSTDTQYF; CDR3nt: TGTGCCAGCAGTCCTTTATCAAGCAGCACAGATACGCAGTATTTT
v_gene: TRBV20-1; abundance: NA; d_gene: NA; j_gene: TRBJ1-1; CDR3aa: CSALTGNTEAFF; CDR3nt: TGCAGTGCCCTGACAGGGAACACTGAAGCTTTCTTT
v_gene: TRBV14; abundance: NA; d_gene: NA; j_gene: TRBJ2-2; CDR3aa: CASSKGGSRELFF; CDR3nt: TGTGCCAGCAGCAAAGGGGGGTCCCGGGAGCTGTTTTTT
v_gene: TRBV30; abundance: NA; d_gene: TRBD1; j_gene: TRBJ1-5; CDR3aa: CAWSVLQGDQPQHF; CDR3nt: TGTGCCTGGAGTGTACTGCAGGGGGATCAGCCCCAGCATTTT
v_gene: TRBV10-3; abundance: few; d_gene: NA; j_gene: TRBJ1-2; CDR3aa: CAISVRGGHSQSRYTF; CDR3nt: TGTGCCATCAGTGTTCGGGGGGGGCACTCTCAATCACGCTACACCTTC
v_gene: TRBV10-3; abundance: NA; d_gene: NA; j_gene: TRBJ1-3; CDR3aa: CAISTTLYQRAVGGNTIYF; CDR3nt: TGTGCCATCAGCACGACCCTCTACCAAAGGGCAGTAGGTGGAAACACCATATATTTT
v_gene: TRBV7-9; abundance: many; d_gene: NA; j_gene: TRBJ2-5; CDR3aa: CASSWRETQYF; CDR3nt: TGTGCCAGCAGCTGGAGGGAGACCCAGTACTTC
v_gene: TRBV7-2; abundance: few; d_gene: NA; j_gene: TRBJ2-7; CDR3aa: CASSPYGPYEQYF; CDR3nt: TGTGCCAGCAGTCCCTACGGGCCCTACGAGCAGTACTTC